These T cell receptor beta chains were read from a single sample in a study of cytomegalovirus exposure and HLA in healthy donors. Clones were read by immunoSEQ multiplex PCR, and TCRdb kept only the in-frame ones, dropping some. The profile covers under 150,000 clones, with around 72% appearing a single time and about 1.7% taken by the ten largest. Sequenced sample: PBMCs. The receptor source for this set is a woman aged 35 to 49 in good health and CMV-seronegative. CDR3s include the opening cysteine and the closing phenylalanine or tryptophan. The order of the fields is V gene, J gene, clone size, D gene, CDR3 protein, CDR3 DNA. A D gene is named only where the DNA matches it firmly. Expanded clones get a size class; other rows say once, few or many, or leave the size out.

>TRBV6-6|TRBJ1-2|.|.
CASSLQNTNYGYTF
TGTGCCAGCAGCCTACAGAACACTAACTATGGCTACACCTTC
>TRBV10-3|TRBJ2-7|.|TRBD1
CAISESTQGYEQYF
TGTGCCATCAGTGAGTCCACACAGGGGTACGAGCAGTACTTC
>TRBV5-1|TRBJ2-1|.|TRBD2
CASSLVSGGAYNEQFF
TGCGCCAGCAGCTTGGTTTCGGGAGGAGCCTACAATGAGCAGTTCTTC
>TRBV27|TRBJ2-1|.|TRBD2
CASSFGTSGYNEQFF
TGTGCCAGCAGTTTCGGGACTAGCGGTTACAATGAGCAGTTCTTC
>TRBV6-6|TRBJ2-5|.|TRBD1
CASSGGTGLQETQYF
TGTGCCAGCAGTGGGGGGACAGGTCTCCAAGAGACCCAGTACTTC
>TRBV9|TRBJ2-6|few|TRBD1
CASSYTGTGVSGANGLTF
TGTGCCAGCAGCTACACCGGGACAGGGGTTTCTGGGGCCAACGGCCTGACTTTC
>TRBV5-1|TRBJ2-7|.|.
CASSLGADYEQYF
TGCGCCAGCAGCTTGGGGGCTGACTACGAGCAGTACTTC
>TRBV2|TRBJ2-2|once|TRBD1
CASSEAPTGGNTGELFF
TGTGCCAGCAGTGAAGCGCCGACAGGGGGGAACACCGGGGAGCTGTTTTTT
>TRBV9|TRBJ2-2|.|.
CASSIMSTGELFF
TGTGCCAGCAGCATAATGTCCACCGGGGAGCTGTTTTTT
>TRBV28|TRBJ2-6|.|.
CASSDPQGSGANVLTF
TGTGCCAGCAGTGACCCCCAGGGATCTGGGGCCAACGTCCTGACTTTC
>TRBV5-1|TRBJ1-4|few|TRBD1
CASSSGRQGELFF
TGCGCCAGCAGCTCTGGGCGGCAGGGGGAACTGTTTTTT
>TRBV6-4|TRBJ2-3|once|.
CATRPGTSSTDTQYF
TGTGCCACGAGACCGGGGACTTCGAGCACAGATACGCAGTATTTT
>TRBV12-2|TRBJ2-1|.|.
CASLPTGQGKPRSVDEQFF
TGTGCAAGCTTACCGACGGGACAGGGGAAACCTCGGTCCGTCGATGAGCAGTTCTTC
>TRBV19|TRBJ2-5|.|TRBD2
CASSVAGLGETQYF
TGTGCCAGTAGCGTAGCGGGATTGGGGGAGACCCAGTACTTC
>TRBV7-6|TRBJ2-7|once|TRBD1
CASSLGFVGQGISYEQYF
TGTGCCAGCAGCTTAGGGTTTGTGGGACAGGGTATATCCTACGAGCAGTACTTC
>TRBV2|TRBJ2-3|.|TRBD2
CASSTANGGAVDTQYF
TGTGCCAGCAGTACTGCTAACGGGGGGGCGGTAGATACGCAGTATTTT
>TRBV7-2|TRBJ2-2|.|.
CASSVPGVSTGELFF
TGTGCCAGCAGTGTCCCGGGGGTATCCACCGGGGAGCTGTTTTTT
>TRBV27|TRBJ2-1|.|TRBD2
CASSLSLAGGNEQFF
TGTGCCAGCAGTTTATCGCTAGCGGGAGGCAATGAGCAGTTCTTC
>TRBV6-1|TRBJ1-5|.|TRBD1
CASRTGINQPQHF
TGTGCCAGCAGGACAGGGATTAATCAGCCCCAGCATTTT
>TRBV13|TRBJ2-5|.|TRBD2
CASSLFRLAGPHRDQYF
TGTGCCAGCAGCTTATTTCGGCTAGCGGGGCCCCACAGGGACCAGTACTTC
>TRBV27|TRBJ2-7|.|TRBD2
CASSPGLGPIGPYEQYF
TGTGCCAGCAGCCCGGGACTAGGTCCGATAGGTCCCTACGAGCAGTACTTC
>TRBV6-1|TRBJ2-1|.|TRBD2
CASGGQRDVYNEQFF
TGTGCCAGTGGGGGTCAGCGGGACGTTTACAATGAGCAGTTCTTC
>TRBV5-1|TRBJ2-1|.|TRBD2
CASSLSSGSSYNEQFF
TGCGCCAGCAGCTTAAGTAGCGGGAGCTCCTACAATGAGCAGTTCTTC
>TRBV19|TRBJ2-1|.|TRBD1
CASSFGQGYYNEQFF
TGTGCCAGTAGTTTTGGACAGGGGTATTACAATGAGCAGTTCTTC
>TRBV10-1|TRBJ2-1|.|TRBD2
CASSSGLVINEQFF
TGCGCCAGCAGTTCGGGACTAGTGATCAATGAGCAGTTCTTC
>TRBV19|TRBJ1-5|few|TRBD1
CASMGQSYYSNQPQHF
TGTGCCAGTATGGGACAGTCCTACTATAGCAATCAGCCCCAGCATTTT
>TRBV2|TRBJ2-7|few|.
CASSERGGYEQYF
TGTGCCAGCAGTGAAAGAGGGGGCTACGAGCAGTACTTC
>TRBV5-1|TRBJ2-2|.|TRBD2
CASSLDGGRAGTGELFF
TGCGCCAGCAGCTTGGATGGCGGGAGGGCAGGCACCGGGGAGCTGTTTTTT
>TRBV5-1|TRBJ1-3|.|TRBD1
CASSWDSAGNTIYF
TGCGCCAGCAGCTGGGACAGCGCTGGAAACACCATATATTTT
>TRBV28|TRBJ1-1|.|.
CASSSSQLNTEAFF
TGTGCCAGCAGTTCATCACAATTGAACACTGAAGCTTTCTTT
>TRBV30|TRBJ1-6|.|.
CACTGNRGDSPLHF
TGTGCCTGTACAGGCAACCGTGGGGATTCACCCCTCCACTTT
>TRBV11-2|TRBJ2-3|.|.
CASHLTSTDTQYF
TGTGCCAGCCACCTAACTTCCACAGATACGCAGTATTTT
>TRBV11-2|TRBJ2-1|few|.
CASRDPMGQFF
TGTGCCAGCAGAGATCCCATGGGCCAGTTCTTC
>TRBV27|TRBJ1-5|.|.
CASAYMMGAGGNQPQHF
TGTGCCAGCGCTTATATGATGGGGGCCGGGGGCAATCAGCCCCAGCATTTT
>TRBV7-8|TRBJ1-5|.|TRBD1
CASSSVSGQGLQPQHF
TGTGCCAGCAGCTCAGTCTCGGGACAGGGACTTCAGCCCCAGCATTTT
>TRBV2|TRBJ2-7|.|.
CASSAGGGYEQYF
TGTGCCAGCAGTGCAGGAGGGGGCTACGAGCAGTACTTC
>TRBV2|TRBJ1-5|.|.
CASTTGIDQPQHF
TGTGCCAGCACTACAGGGATTGATCAGCCCCAGCATTTT
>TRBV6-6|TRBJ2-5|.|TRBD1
CASSGTGTGRETQYF
TGTGCCAGCAGTGGCACCGGGACAGGGCGGGAGACCCAGTACTTC
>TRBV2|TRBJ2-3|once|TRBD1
CASTQGVLRTDTQYF
TGTGCCAGCACCCAGGGGGTCCTCCGCACAGATACGCAGTATTTT
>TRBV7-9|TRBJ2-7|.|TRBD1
CASSSDRVEEQYF
TGTGCCAGCAGCTCCGACAGGGTTGAGGAGCAGTACTTC
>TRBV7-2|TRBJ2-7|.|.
CASSLGLASEQYF
TGTGCCAGCAGCTTAGGGCTAGCTAGCGAGCAGTACTTC
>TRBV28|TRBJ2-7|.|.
CASSLQVDASYEQYF
TGTGCCAGCAGCCTACAGGTTGACGCCTCCTACGAGCAGTACTTC
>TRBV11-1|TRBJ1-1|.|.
CASSPYSGKGTEAFF
TGTGCCAGCAGCCCATACAGCGGGAAGGGCACTGAAGCTTTCTTT
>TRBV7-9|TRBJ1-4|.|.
CASALLGTNEKLFF
TGTGCCAGCGCGCTACTAGGAACTAATGAAAAACTGTTTTTT
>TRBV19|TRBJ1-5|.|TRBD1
CASTLGQGFSNQPQHF
TGTGCCAGTACCTTAGGACAGGGGTTTAGTAATCAGCCCCAGCATTTT